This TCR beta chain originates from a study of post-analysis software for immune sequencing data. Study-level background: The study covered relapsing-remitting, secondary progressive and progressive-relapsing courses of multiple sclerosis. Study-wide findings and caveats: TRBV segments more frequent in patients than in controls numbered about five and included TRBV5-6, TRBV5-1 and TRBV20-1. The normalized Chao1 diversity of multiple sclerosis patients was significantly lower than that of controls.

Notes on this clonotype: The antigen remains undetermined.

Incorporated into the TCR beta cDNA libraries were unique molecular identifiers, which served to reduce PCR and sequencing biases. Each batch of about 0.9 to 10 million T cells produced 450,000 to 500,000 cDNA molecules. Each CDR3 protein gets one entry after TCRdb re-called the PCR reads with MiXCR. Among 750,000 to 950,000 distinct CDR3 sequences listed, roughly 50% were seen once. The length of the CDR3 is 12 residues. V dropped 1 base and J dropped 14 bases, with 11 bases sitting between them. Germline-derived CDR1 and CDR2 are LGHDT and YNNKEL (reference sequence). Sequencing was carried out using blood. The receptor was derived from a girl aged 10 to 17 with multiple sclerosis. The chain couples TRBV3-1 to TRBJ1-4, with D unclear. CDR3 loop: CASSQGAATLFF. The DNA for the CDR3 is TGTGCCAGCAGCCAAGGGGCCGCGACCCTGTTTTTT.